This T cell receptor beta chain was sequenced in a study of prognosis after radiotherapy for stage I lung cancer. V gave up 6 bases and J gave up 1 base, with 11 bases separating them. In germline, CDR1 is DFQATT, CDR2 SNEGSKA (reference sequence). This CDR3 spans 13 amino acids. Starting from genomic DNA, TCR beta CDR3 was amplified through two-round multiplex PCR. Primers (each specific to one TRBV or TRBJ gene) were used in first-round PCR. TCRdb independently ran MiXCR on the multiplex PCR reads; one entry per CDR3 protein. The repertoire holds around 60,000 distinct CDR3 sequences, with around 27% as singletons. This clonotype was counted at least ten times.

This specimen was PBMCs, taken before or after stereotactic body radiation therapy (not recorded which). The rearrangement uses TRBV20-1 and TRBJ2-3, with D maybe TRBD2 (5 bases). This TCR was recovered from a donor over 45 with non-small cell lung cancer. The chain's CDR3 is CSAAPRGTDTQYF. CDR3 DNA sequence: TGCAGTGCGGCTCCGCGGGGCACAGATACGCAGTATTTT.